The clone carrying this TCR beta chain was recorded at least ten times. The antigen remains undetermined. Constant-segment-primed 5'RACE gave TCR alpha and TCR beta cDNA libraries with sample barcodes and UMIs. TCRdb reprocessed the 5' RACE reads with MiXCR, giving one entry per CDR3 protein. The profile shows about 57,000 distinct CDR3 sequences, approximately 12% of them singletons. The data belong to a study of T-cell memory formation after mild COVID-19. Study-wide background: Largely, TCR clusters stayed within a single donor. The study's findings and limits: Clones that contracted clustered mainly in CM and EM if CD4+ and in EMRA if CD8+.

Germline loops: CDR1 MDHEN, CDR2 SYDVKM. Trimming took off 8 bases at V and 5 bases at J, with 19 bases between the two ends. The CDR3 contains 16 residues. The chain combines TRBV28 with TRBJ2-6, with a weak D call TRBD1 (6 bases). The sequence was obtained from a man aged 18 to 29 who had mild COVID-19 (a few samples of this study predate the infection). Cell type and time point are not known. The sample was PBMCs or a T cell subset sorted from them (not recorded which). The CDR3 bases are TGTGCCAGCCGGGACACCGCTTATAATTGGGCCAACGTCCTGACTTTC. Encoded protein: CASRDTAYNWANVLTF.